This TCR beta chain comes out of a study of blood T cell repertoires in COVID-19. Study-level information: PBMCs, B-cell-depleted T cells, or T cells were the source of the cDNA or gDNA that made up the material.

V was pared by 4 bases and J by 6 bases, with 18 bases between. Germline CDR1 reads MDHEN; CDR2 reads SYDVKM. The CDR3 totals 15 residues. Produced via immunoSEQ multiplex PCR; TCRdb's table is partial and in-frame only. This sample yields 200,000 to 250,000 clones, of which around four fifths are seen a single time; 15% to 20% belongs to the top ten. This TCR derives from a man aged 25-45 years with active or convalescent COVID-19. Sequencing was done on a sample of peripheral blood. J is TRBJ1-2 and V is TRBV28; D unresolved. The CDR3 nucleotides read TGTGCCAGCAGTTCCTCCTCCACAGAGAACCATGGCTACACCTTC. Its translation is CASSSSSTENHGYTF.